The rows below give T cell receptor beta chains drawn from one sample of a study of brain T cells in children with intractable seizures. Profiling relied on immunoSEQ multiplex PCR, and the TCRdb table lists in-frame clones only, not all of them. Counted here are 62,000 or so clones, 95% to 96% occurring once; the ten biggest clones make up over 0.35%. The sequencing here drew on peripheral blood, taken at surgery. The source is a boy less than two years old with focal cortical dysplasia and intractable seizures. CDR3s include the opening cysteine and the closing phenylalanine or tryptophan. D genes are given only for firm matches. Clone size is not always given. Where it is, it says once, few, many or a class for expanded clones.

j_call | d_call | v_call | cdr3_length | clone_size | cdr3_nt | cdr3_aa
TRBJ1-6 | - | TRBV7-8 | 16 | - | TGTGCCAGCAGCTTAGTCGCAGGGATTGGGAATTCACCCCTCCACTTT | CASSLVAGIGNSPLHF
TRBJ1-1 | - | TRBV6-4 | 16 | - | TGTGCCAGCAGTAAAAGAATCACCAGGTTTTTCGCTGAAGCTTTCTTT | CASSKRITRFFAEAFF
TRBJ2-1 | - | TRBV9 | 14 | - | TGTGCCAGCAGCGTCGGGACTTCCTACAATGAGCAGTTCTTC | CASSVGTSYNEQFF
TRBJ2-3 | - | TRBV11-3 | 14 | - | TGTGCCAGCAGCTTAAGGACTAGCACAGATACGCAGTATTTT | CASSLRTSTDTQYF
TRBJ2-5 | - | TRBV7-8 | 16 | - | TGTGCCAGCAGCTTAGGTATGCACAGGGACCAAGAGACCCAGTACTTC | CASSLGMHRDQETQYF
TRBJ1-1 | - | TRBV11-1 | 16 | - | TGTGCCAGCAGCTTAGCCCCCCCCGGAGGAGACACTGAAGCTTTCTTT | CASSLAPPGGDTEAFF
TRBJ2-1 | TRBD2 | TRBV7-8 | 17 | - | TGTGCCAGCAGCTTATCGGTGGGAGCGGGAGGGCCGAATGAGCAGTTCTTC | CASSLSVGAGGPNEQFF
TRBJ2-7 | TRBD1 | TRBV15 | 15 | - | TGTGCCACCAGCAGTCGCAATGGGACAGGGCGCGAGCAGTACTTC | CATSSRNGTGREQYF
TRBJ2-5 | TRBD1 | TRBV5-1 | 13 | - | TGCGCCAGCATGATGGACAGGGAAGAGACCCAGTACTTC | CASMMDREETQYF
TRBJ1-4 | TRBD1 | TRBV9 | 16 | - | TGTGCCAGCAGCCACTCAAGGACAGGGAATAATGAAAAACTGTTTTTT | CASSHSRTGNNEKLFF
TRBJ2-2 | - | TRBV6-1 | 13 | - | TGTGCCAGCAGTGACCGCTACACCGGGGAGCTGTTTTTT | CASSDRYTGELFF
TRBJ2-3 | TRBD1 | TRBV27 | 15 | - | TGTGCCAGCAACACCGGGACAGGGGGCACAGATACGCAGTATTTT | CASNTGTGGTDTQYF
TRBJ2-7 | - | TRBV27 | 11 | - | TGTGCCAGCAGTTTACGCTACGAGCAGTACTTC | CASSLRYEQYF
TRBJ2-7 | - | TRBV21-1 | 14 | - | TGTGCCAGCAATAGAGAACCAGGGTCTAGCGAGCAGTACTTC | CASNREPGSSEQYF
TRBJ1-5 | - | TRBV6-1 | 15 | - | TGTGCCAGCAGTGAAGTCGAGCAGTTCAATCAGCCCCAGCATTTT | CASSEVEQFNQPQHF
TRBJ2-1 | - | TRBV21-1 | 17 | - | TGTGCCAGCAGCAAAGCGCCTAGCGGGAACTTTAATAATGAGCAGTTCTTC | CASSKAPSGNFNNEQFF
TRBJ2-1 | - | TRBV4-1 | 13 | - | TGCGCCAGCAGCCAAGATACCCGTTATGAGCAGTTCTTC | CASSQDTRYEQFF
TRBJ2-1 | TRBD1 | TRBV5-1 | 18 | - | TGCGCCAGCAGCTTGGCCACAGGGGGCGCGGGGTTTGTCTATGAGCAGTTCTTC | CASSLATGGAGFVYEQFF
TRBJ1-5 | - | TRBV4-2 | 16 | - | TGTGCCAGCAGCCCTCGAGGGGGGGCCACCAATCAGCCCCAGCATTTT | CASSPRGGATNQPQHF
TRBJ2-7 | TRBD2 | TRBV7-6 | 15 | - | TGTGCCAGCAGCTCGGCCGGGACTAGCTATTACGAGCAGTACTTC | CASSSAGTSYYEQYF
TRBJ2-7 | - | TRBV4-2 | 16 | - | TGTGCCAGCAGCCAAGATCGGCCAGAGGGTGCCTACGAGCAGTACTTC | CASSQDRPEGAYEQYF
TRBJ2-1 | - | TRBV15 | 13 | - | TGTGCCACCAGCACACTGGGGGACAATGAGCAGTTCTTC | CATSTLGDNEQFF
TRBJ2-7 | - | TRBV10-3 | 12 | - | TGTGCCATCAGTGCGGCATCCTACGAGCAGTACTTC | CAISAASYEQYF
TRBJ1-4 | TRBD1 | TRBV27 | 16 | - | TGTGCCAGCAGTCTGCGACAGGGACCAACTAATGAAAAACTGTTTTTT | CASSLRQGPTNEKLFF
TRBJ1-4 | - | TRBV10-1 | 12 | - | TGCGCCAGCAGTGGGACTGAAAAGGAAGTGTTTTTT | CASSGTEKEVFF
TRBJ2-1 | TRBD2 | TRBV11-3 | 16 | - | TGTGCCAGCAGCTCCCGAACGACTAGCGGGAGCAATGAGCAGTTCTTC | CASSSRTTSGSNEQFF
TRBJ2-1 | TRBD2 | TRBV7-6 | 17 | - | TGTGCCAGCAGCCTGGGGAGGACTAGCGGGAACTACAATGAGCAGTTCTTC | CASSLGRTSGNYNEQFF
TRBJ2-7 | - | TRBV5-1 | 15 | - | TGCGCCAGCACCACCTCAGGGGGGAACTCATACGAGCAGTACTTC | CASTTSGGNSYEQYF
TRBJ2-3 | TRBD2 | TRBV10-3 | 17 | - | TGTGCCACAAAACCGGGACTAGCGGGGTTATACACAGATACGCAGTATTTT | CATKPGLAGLYTDTQYF
TRBJ1-2 | - | TRBV6-1 | 13 | - | TGTGCCAGCAGTGAATATTTGGGCTATGGCTACACCTTC | CASSEYLGYGYTF
TRBJ1-1 | TRBD1 | TRBV4-1 | 15 | once | TGCGCCAGCAGCCAAGATCCCAGGGGGGAGACTGAAGCTTTCTTT | CASSQDPRGETEAFF
TRBJ1-2 | - | TRBV25-1 | 13 | - | TGTGCCAGCAGTGAACGGCTTAACTATGGCTACACCTTC | CASSERLNYGYTF
TRBJ1-2 | TRBD1 | TRBV5-1 | 15 | - | TGCGCCAGCAGCTCACGACAGGGCCTTGCCTATGGCTACACCTTC | CASSSRQGLAYGYTF
TRBJ1-2 | - | TRBV3-1/TRBV3-2 | 16 | - | TGTGCCAGCAGCCATCAAGTGGGCAGCGGGTACTATGGCTACACCTTC | CASSHQVGSGYYGYTF
TRBJ1-2 | - | TRBV2 | 14 | - | TGTGCCAGCAGAAGACACAATCGTAACTATGGCTACACCTTC | CASRRHNRNYGYTF
TRBJ2-1 | TRBD2 | TRBV7-2 | 17 | - | TGTGCCAGCAGCTTAGTTTTACTAGCGGGGGCCTACAATGAGCAGTTCTTC | CASSLVLLAGAYNEQFF
TRBJ1-1 | - | TRBV6-5 | 12 | - | TGTGCCAGCAGCCGGACGAACACTGAAGCTTTCTTT | CASSRTNTEAFF
TRBJ1-4 | TRBD1 | TRBV19 | 14 | - | TGTGCCAGTAGGGGACAGGGATCGAATGAAAAACTGTTTTTT | CASRGQGSNEKLFF
TRBJ2-1 | TRBD2 | TRBV2 | 14 | once | TGTGCCAGCTGGCGGGGGGGCTCCTACAATGAGCAGTTCTTC | CASWRGGSYNEQFF
TRBJ2-3 | - | TRBV4-1 | 14 | - | TGCGCCAGCAGCCAAGTGGACGGAGTTGATACGCAGTATTTT | CASSQVDGVDTQYF
TRBJ2-7 | TRBD1 | TRBV27 | 15 | few | TGTGCCAGCAGCCTCCGGACAGGGTTAACCTACGAGCAGTACTTC | CASSLRTGLTYEQYF
TRBJ2-1 | TRBD2 | TRBV5-4 | 17 | - | TGTGCCAGCAGCCCCACGTCTAGCGGGAGGGTTTTGAATGAGCAGTTCTTC | CASSPTSSGRVLNEQFF
TRBJ1-2 | - | TRBV19 | 14 | - | TGTGCCAGTAGTCTCCCGGGCAGTGACTATGGCTACACCTTC | CASSLPGSDYGYTF
TRBJ2-5 | - | TRBV15 | 13 | - | TGTGCCACCAGCGGCGACAGGAGTGAGACCCAGTACTTC | CATSGDRSETQYF
TRBJ1-1 | - | TRBV2 | 14 | - | TGTGCCAGCACCCAACTCGTTGCGAACACTGAAGCTTTCTTT | CASTQLVANTEAFF
TRBJ1-5 | - | TRBV7-2 | 15 | once | TGTGCCAGCAGCTTAGCGGGGGGGAGGCTGCAGCCCCAGCATTTT | CASSLAGGRLQPQHF
TRBJ2-6 | - | TRBV7-2 | 16 | once | TGTGCCAGCAGCTTAGGAGGCGCCTCTGGGGCCAACGTCCTGACTTTC | CASSLGGASGANVLTF
TRBJ1-4 | - | TRBV28 | 17 | - | TGTGCCAGCAGTTTATGGGGGCAGGGGACAACTAATGAAAAACTGTTTTTT | CASSLWGQGTTNEKLFF
TRBJ2-6 | - | TRBV5-1 | 17 | - | TGCGCCAGCAGCCCCATGACAGTGAGCTCTGGGGCCAACGTCCTGACTTTC | CASSPMTVSSGANVLTF
TRBJ2-5 | TRBD2 | TRBV5-4 | 18 | - | TGTGCCAGCAGCTCATCAGCGGGGGGCCCCCGATACCAAGAGACCCAGTACTTC | CASSSSAGGPRYQETQYF
TRBJ2-7 | TRBD2 | TRBV6-6 | 15 | - | TGTGCCAGCAGTTACTCTAGCGGGAGGGGATACGAGCAGTACTTC | CASSYSSGRGYEQYF
TRBJ1-2 | - | TRBV7-2 | 11 | - | TGTGCCAGCAGCTTCGTGGGTGGCTACACCTTC | CASSFVGGYTF
TRBJ2-1 | TRBD1 | TRBV28 | 15 | - | TGTGCCAGCAGTTATCCGGGACAGGGCTACAATGAGCAGTTCTTC | CASSYPGQGYNEQFF
TRBJ2-7 | TRBD2 | TRBV29-1 | 16 | once | TGCAGCGTTGTTTGGCGGGGGGGCACTACTAAGTACGAGCAGTACTTC | CSVVWRGGTTKYEQYF
TRBJ2-2 | - | TRBV6-5 | 13 | once | TGTGCCAGCAGGTCCGGCGTCACCGGGGAGCTGTTTTTT | CASRSGVTGELFF